This T cell receptor beta chain was sequenced during a study of T cells in tuberculosis. Across the whole study: Sequenced TCRs come from CD1B-GMM tetramer-binding T cells.

Sequencing of TCR-alpha and TCR-beta chains was unpaired. Measured with immunoSEQ multiplex PCR; TCRdb has only the in-frame clones, and not every one. This sample has tens of thousands of clones; roughly 90% occur once, and the top ten carry under 2.5%. Cells were sorted from thawed PBMC rested overnight and stained with GMM-loaded CD1B tetramer, viability dye and anti-CD3. CD1B tetramers were loaded with Rhodococcus equi-derived C32 glucose monomycolate. Tetramer-sorted PBMC had been CD14 monocyte-depleted before freezing. On this clone itself: This sample also contains other DNA sequences that code for the same CDR3.

CDR3 length: 14 amino acids. CDR1 and CDR2 from the germline V gene are LNHDA and SQIVND (reference sequence). The trim removed 4 bases at V and 3 bases at J, leaving 3 bases unmatched. Broader study findings: The stringent gate may have excluded weak CD1B-GMM tetramer binders.

This TCR derives from an adult woman with latent tuberculosis. This chain links TRBV19 with TRBJ2-3; 8 nucleotides agree with TRBD1. Sequencing used CD1b-GMM tetramer-negative cells sorted from PBMCs. The CDR3 DNA reads as TGTGCCAGTAGTAAAGACAGGGGAACAGATACGCAGTATTTT. Protein: CASSKDRGTDTQYF.